The sequence of this TCR beta chain was determined in a study of T cell responses to AZD1222 COVID-19 vaccine. Findings of the study overall: Females made up more of the donors, who were largely white British, and clonal diversity may have come out too low. It was only after the peak T cell response that any repertoires were sampled. Baseline serology detected seropositivity in only 5 to 7 AZD1222 recipients.

The protocol was immunoSEQ multiplex PCR, while the TCRdb copy is restricted to in-frame clones and leaves out a portion. This sample carries 250,000 to 300,000 clones, almost 95% of them seen once, and the ten largest clones take 0.5% to 0.7%. Details on this clone: Its antigen remains unknown.

CDR1 is SGDLS and CDR2 is YYNGEE in the germline V gene. This CDR3 is built from 17 residues. Trimming took 1 base from V and 0 from J; bases not matched to a gene: 10. The clonotype was recovered from an adult who received the AZD1222 COVID-19 vaccine. The chain has TRBV9 and TRBJ2-7, with 7 bases aligning to TRBD2. This specimen consisted of peripheral blood, obtained 28 days after the second AZD1222 dose. CDR3 sequence: CASSVHPTSTSSYEQYF. The CDR3 DNA follows: TGTGCCAGCAGCGTACACCCGACTAGCACGAGCTCCTACGAGCAGTACTTC. Using reference TRBV9 and TRBJ2-7 for the parts outside the CDR3, the full variable domain is DSGVTQTPKHLITATGQRVTLRCSPRSGDLSVYWYQQSLDQGLQFLIQYYNGEERAKGNILERFSAQQFPDLHSELNLSSLELGDSALYFCASSVHPTSTSSYEQYFGPGTRLTVT.